Shown below are 32 T cell receptor beta chains from a single sample sequenced in a study of T cell responses to AZD1222 COVID-19 vaccine (dated by TCRdb to about 2021). The time point label here, explained by the study, means: baseline before first vaccination. Library creation used the immunoSEQ multiplex PCR assay. TCRdb took this table from immuneACCESS and kept in-frame rearrangements with V and J called. Such tables lack part of the clones; where checked against another copy, unresolved V genes explain under half of the gap, and the rest is unexplained. Across this sample there are approximately 79,000 clones, with about 87% seen only once. The top ten constitute 15% to 20% of the sample. The sequences come from peripheral blood, collected on day 0 of AZD1222 vaccination. Every receptor here comes from an adult in good health.

This clone was seen only once. The rearrangement joins TRBV29-1 to TRBJ2-7; TRBD2 matches at 8 bases. V was pared by 7 bases and J by 6 bases, with 8 bases of the junction left unmatched. This CDR3 region has 12 residues. Germline V gives CDR1 SQVTM, CDR2 ANQGSEA. CDR3 region: CSARPGLGEQYF. The CDR3 DNA reads as TGCAGCGCCCGACCGGGACTAGGCGAGCAGTACTTC.

The sample holds one count of this clone. The chain couples TRBV20-1 to TRBJ1-5, with D possibly TRBD1 on 6 matching bases. V was cut by 3 bases and J by 4 bases, with 13 bases left in between. From germline, CDR1 is DFQATT and CDR2 SNEGSKA (reference sequence). The CDR3 sequence is 14 residues long. The CDR3 spells CSASRGTSNQPQHF. CDR3 DNA: TGCAGTGCTAGTAGGGGGACATCGAATCAGCCCCAGCATTTT.

V is TRBV5-8 and J is TRBJ2-7, with a possible D match to TRBD1 (6 bases). The CDR3 runs 16 residues. Germline V gene data show CDR1 as SGHTS and CDR2 as YDEGEE. The V gene lost 1 base and the J gene lost 0 bases, with 14 bases spanning the gap. Here the CDR3 DNA reads TGTGCCAGCAGCTTGACCCATACAGGGAGCTCCTACGAGCAGTACTTC. It codes for CASSLTHTGSSYEQYF.

The V call is TRBV5-4, the J call TRBJ2-1; 8 positions agree with TRBD2. The CDR3 is 16 residues long. The junction had 6 bases not matched to a gene; V was cut back by 4 bases and J by 0 bases. Looked up from germline, CDR1 is SGHNT and CDR2 is YYREEE (reference sequence). CDR3 sequence: CASSRLAGSSYNEQFF. CDR3 bases: TGTGCCAGCAGCCGATTAGCGGGAAGCTCCTACAATGAGCAGTTCTTC.

The chain combines TRBV9 with TRBJ2-3; a weak D match, TRBD2 (5 bases). The CDR3 is made up of 14 amino acids. With 3 bases removed from V and 2 bases from J, the gap between germline ends came to 10 bases. CDR1 and CDR2 from the germline V gene are SGDLS and YYNGEE. The CDR3 loop is CASSGTGITDTQYF. As DNA, the CDR3 is TGTGCCAGCAGCGGGACTGGAATCACAGATACGCAGTATTTT.

This chain joins TRBV7-3 and TRBJ2-3; D uncertain. The germline gives CDR1 SGHTA, CDR2 FQGTGA. Trimming removed 10 bases from V and 1 base from J, with 12 bases in between. The CDR3 is made up of 13 amino acids. This chain's CDR3 is CATSLGGTDTQYF. The CDR3 DNA is TGTGCCACGTCCTTGGGCGGCACAGATACGCAGTATTTT.

The V call is TRBV18, the J call TRBJ2-7; D gene ambiguous. Trimming took off 2 bases at V and 4 bases at J, with 12 bases between the two ends. The CDR3 is made up of 14 amino acids. The germline CDR1 and CDR2 sequences are KGHSH and LQKENI. The CDR3 sequence is CASSPGPGSYEQYF. CDR3 bases: TGTGCCAGCTCACCAGGCCCTGGGTCTTACGAGCAGTACTTC.

This rearrangement joins TRBV9 to TRBJ2-7, with 9 bases aligning to TRBD1. CDR1 and CDR2 from the germline V gene are SGDLS and YYNGEE. CDR3 length: 14 amino acids. The ends lost 0 bases at V and 6 bases at J; junction bases unmatched: 4. CDR3 sequence (DNA): TGTGCCAGCAGCGTAGACTGGGACAGGGCCGAGCAGTACTTC. Amino acid sequence: CASSVDWDRAEQYF.

This chain connects TRBV7-7 to TRBJ2-5; D is undetermined. The CDR3 has 14 residues. Germline V gene data show CDR1 as SSHAT and CDR2 as FNYEAQ (reference sequence). The CDR3 spells CASSPSGSQETQYF. CDR3 nucleotides: TGTGCTAGCTCTCCGTCGGGCAGCCAAGAGACCCAGTACTTC.

V gene TRBV5-6 combines with J gene TRBJ2-7, with TRBD1 as a possible D gene (6 bases). V gave up 0 bases and J gave up 4 bases, with 14 bases separating them. The CDR3 length is 15 residues. Per the germline V gene, CDR1 is SGHDT and CDR2 is YYEEEE. CDR3 amino acids: CASSLVPGDRYEQYF. CDR3 nucleotides: TGTGCCAGCAGCTTGGTCCCAGGGGATCGGTACGAGCAGTACTTC.

V and J are TRBV5-1 and TRBJ2-1; 11 positions match TRBD2. Germline V lookup: CDR1 SGHRS, CDR2 YFSETQ. The V gene end was trimmed by 6 bases and the J gene end by 9 bases; junction bases not matched to a gene: 5. This CDR3 has 13 amino acids. In DNA, the CDR3 is TGCGCCAGCAAACTAGCGGGAGAGTTTGAGCAGTTCTTC. It specifies CASKLAGEFEQFF. Full variable domain (rest looked up from reference TRBV5-1 and TRBJ2-1): KAGVTQTPRYLIKTRGQQVTLSCSPISGHRSVSWYQQTPGQGLQFLFEYFSETQRNKGNFPGRFSGRQFSNSRSEMNVSTLELGDSALYLCASKLAGEFEQFFGPGTRLTVL.

Concerning this clone: In the same sample, other DNA sequences code for this CDR3. The rearrangement joins TRBV12-3 or TRBV12-4 to TRBJ1-5; D is ambiguous. Trimming took 1 base from V and 4 from J, leaving 5 bases between them. The CDR3 sequence is 13 residues long. The CDR3 is CASSLGENQPQHF. CDR3 sequence (DNA): TGTGCCAGCAGTTTAGGAGAGAATCAGCCCCAGCATTTT.

J is TRBJ1-3 and V is TRBV18; D might be TRBD1 (5 bases). Trimming left V 1 base short and J 0 bases short, with 10 bases between. Looked up from germline, CDR1 is KGHSH and CDR2 is LQKENI. This CDR3 is 16 amino acids long. CDR3 sequence (DNA): TGTGCCAGCTCACCACAGCCCGACAGCTCTGGAAACACCATATATTTT. This encodes CASSPQPDSSGNTIYF.

There are many counts of this clone. For the CDR3, the DNA is TGTGCCAGCTCAACCACGGTAGCTGAGCAGTTCTTC. Translation gives CASSTTVAEQFF. The rearrangement uses TRBV18 and TRBJ2-1; D ambiguous. Trimming took off 5 bases at V and 9 bases at J, with 11 bases between the two ends. This CDR3 has 12 amino acids. The germline V gene has CDR1 KGHSH and CDR2 LQKENI.

This chain links TRBV19 with TRBJ1-5; D is unresolved. With 3 bases removed from V and 6 bases from J, the gap between germline ends came to 21 bases. CDR3 length: 17 residues. The germline CDR1 and CDR2 sequences are LNHDA and SQIVND (reference sequence). CDR3 sequence (DNA): TGTGCCAGTAGTATCGCCCCCACTTGGTCCAAGGGTCAGCCCCAGCATTTT. Protein product: CASSIAPTWSKGQPQHF.

This clone was observed a few times. J is TRBJ1-5 and V is TRBV2; maybe TRBD1 (6 bases). From germline, CDR1 is SNHLY and CDR2 FYNNEI. CDR3 length equals 14 residues. V was shortened by 3 bases and J by 6 bases, with 12 bases between the two germline ends. The CDR3 bases are TGTGCCAGCAGTGATGTACAGGGTGGTCAGCCCCAGCATTTT. As protein: CASSDVQGGQPQHF.

The chain recombines TRBV7-2 with TRBJ1-3; D might be TRBD1 (5 bases). V shed 3 bases and J shed 0 bases, with 9 bases lying between them. From germline, CDR1 is SGHTA and CDR2 FQGNSA. The CDR3 consists of 15 residues. The CDR3 here is CASSFRVASGNTIYF. The CDR3 DNA sequence: TGTGCCAGCAGCTTCAGGGTCGCCTCTGGAAACACCATATATTTT.

The rearrangement joins TRBV4-2 to TRBJ2-3, with a possible D match to TRBD2 (6 bases). Germline V gene data show CDR1 as LGHNA and CDR2 as YNFKEQ. V was clipped by 8 bases and J by 1 base, with 13 bases between them. There are 14 residues in the CDR3. The CDR3 coding sequence is TGTGCCAGCGCCCTGGAGCGGGGCACAGATACGCAGTATTTT. Amino acid sequence: CASALERGTDTQYF.

This chain joins TRBV11-2 and TRBJ1-2, with D unclear. The V gene's germline CDR1 is SGHAT and CDR2 FQNNGV. There are 16 residues in the CDR3. Trimming stripped 5 bases from V and 2 bases from J, with 18 bases between. The CDR3 region is CASSTRTGAPNYGYTF. CDR3 nucleotide sequence: TGTGCCAGCAGCACCCGGACGGGAGCGCCCAACTATGGCTACACCTTC.

This clone has only a few counts. The rearrangement joins TRBV9 to TRBJ2-5; a weak D match, TRBD1 (6 bases). CDR1 is SGDLS, CDR2 YYNGEE, per germline. The CDR3 length is 15 residues. Trimming took off 0 bases at V and 5 bases at J, with 14 bases between the two ends. The CDR3 DNA reads TGTGCCAGCAGCGTAGCTCAGGGGCCAGGGGAGACCCAGTACTTC. Its translation is CASSVAQGPGETQYF.

This chain joins TRBV27 and TRBJ1-2; unclear D gene. V lost 2 bases to trimming and J lost 4 bases, with 8 bases between them. CDR1 and CDR2 (germline): MNHEY, SMNVEV (reference sequence). This CDR3 spans 13 amino acids. The DNA of the CDR3 is TGTGCCAGCAGTTTAGACGGACCCTATGGCTACACCTTC. Translating gives CASSLDGPYGYTF.

In its sample, this clone was seen a few times. The chain has TRBV24-1 and TRBJ2-2, with 10 nucleotides matching TRBD2. From germline, CDR1 is KGHDR and CDR2 SFDVKD. The length of the CDR3 is 17 residues. V lost 3 bases to trimming and J lost 7 bases; unmatched junction nucleotides: 10. The CDR3 loop reads CATSDATMTSGLGELFF. The CDR3 DNA sequence: TGTGCCACCAGTGATGCTACCATGACTAGCGGGCTCGGGGAGCTGTTTTTT.

The V and J genes are TRBV28 and TRBJ2-2; 10 nucleotides match TRBD2. The germline V gene encodes CDR1 MDHEN and CDR2 SYDVKM. J was trimmed by 7 bases and V by 5 bases; bases with no gene match: 22. CDR3 length equals 20 residues. The CDR3 DNA reads as TGTGCCAGCAGTCTGGGACGCTGGAGAGGAGCGGGAGGGCCGTTCGGGGAGCTGTTTTTT. Translated, it gives CASSLGRWRGAGGPFGELFF.

The chain combines TRBV10-3 with TRBJ1-2; TRBD1 aligns across 8 bases. The ends lost 6 bases at V and 3 bases at J; junction bases unmatched: 6. This CDR3 comprises 14 residues. Looked up from germline, CDR1 is ENHRY and CDR2 is SYGVKD. The CDR3 DNA reads TGTGCCATCAGAACAGGGGGTCGCGACTATGGCTACACCTTC. Translated: CAIRTGGRDYGYTF.

V is TRBV2 and J is TRBJ1-5; possible D gene TRBD1, 6 bases. The CDR3 has 14 residues. V was shortened by 6 bases and J by 4 bases, with 13 bases between the two germline ends. Germline V gives CDR1 SNHLY, CDR2 FYNNEI. The CDR3 is CASSLGQRNQPQHF. CDR3 bases: TGTGCCAGCAGCCTGGGACAACGTAATCAGCCCCAGCATTTT.

The V gene is TRBV11-1, the J gene TRBJ1-6, with D tentatively TRBD1 (5 bases). CDR3 size: 13 residues. Trimming pared 5 bases from V and 14 bases from J, leaving 16 bases between. CDR1 is SGHAT, CDR2 FQDESV, per germline (reference sequence). As DNA, the CDR3 is TGTGCCAGCAGCCCATGGACGGCGGGGGCCCTCCACTTT. Translated: CASSPWTAGALHF.

The chain has TRBV2 and TRBJ2-5; D is possibly TRBD1 or TRBD2 (7 bases each). The V gene's germline CDR1 is SNHLY and CDR2 FYNNEI. The CDR3 has 13 amino acids. V lost 8 bases and J 4 bases, leaving 14 bases between the germline ends. CDR3 sequence: CASHRGGAETQYF. CDR3 in DNA: TGTGCCAGCCACAGGGGAGGGGCAGAGACCCAGTACTTC.

This chain joins TRBV3-1 (or the pseudogene TRBV3-2) and TRBJ2-2, with D hard to call. V was pared by 8 bases and J by 4 bases, with 8 bases between. The CDR3 totals 12 residues. Germline-derived CDR1 and CDR2 are LGHDT and YNNKEL (reference sequence). CDR3 in amino acids: CASGRSTGELFF. The CDR3 nucleotides read TGTGCCAGCGGAAGGAGCACCGGGGAGCTGTTTTTT.

The chain recombines TRBV7-2 with TRBJ2-1; D ambiguous. Trimming removed 2 bases from V and 6 bases from J, with 17 bases in between. CDR1 is SGHTA and CDR2 is FQGNSA in the germline V gene. The CDR3 contains 16 residues. CDR3 protein: CASSLSSRQGSNEQFF. DNA of the CDR3: TGTGCCAGCAGCTTAAGCTCCAGGCAAGGGTCCAATGAGCAGTTCTTC. Full variable domain (remainder filled in from reference TRBV7-2 and TRBJ2-1): GAGVSQSPSNKVTEKGKDVELRCDPISGHTALYWYRQSLGQGLEFLIYFQGNSAPDKSGLPSDRFSAERTGGSVSTLTIQRTQQEDSAVYLCASSLSSRQGSNEQFFGPGTRLTVL.

This rearrangement joins TRBV18 to TRBJ1-5; TRBD1 might be the D (5 bases). Germline V CDR1 and CDR2: KGHSH, LQKENI. The CDR3 is 14 amino acids. The V end was cut by 0 bases, the J end by 7 bases, with 10 bases between. CDR3 DNA sequence: TGTGCCAGCTCACCACCCGGGGGAAACCAGCCCCAGCATTTT. Its translation is CASSPPGGNQPQHF.

This sequence joins TRBV11-2 and TRBJ1-1, with a possible D match to TRBD1 (5 bases). Germline CDR1 and CDR2: SGHAT and FQNNGV. Trimming left V 1 base short and J 1 base short, with 13 bases between. There are 16 residues in the CDR3. CDR3 DNA sequence: TGTGCCAGCAGCTTAGTTATGGGGGAGAAGAACACTGAAGCTTTCTTT. Translated, it gives CASSLVMGEKNTEAFF.

This rearrangement joins TRBV10-2 to TRBJ1-1; D perhaps matches TRBD1 (6 bases). CDR3 length: 16 residues. Germline V gene sequence: CDR1 WSHSY, CDR2 SAAADI. V lost 3 bases and J 11 bases, leaving 25 bases between the germline ends. The CDR3 reads CASSDPLTDRWRTAFF. The CDR3, as DNA: TGCGCCAGCAGTGATCCCCTAACAGACAGGTGGAGGACGGCTTTCTTT.